This record covers a single T cell receptor (beta chain). The sample originates from a study of blood T cell repertoires in COVID-19. Study-wide background: The United States, Italy and Spain supplied acute and convalescent COVID-19 samples. Sources were T cells, B-cell-depleted T cells, or PBMCs; the material itself was cDNA or gDNA.

Germline CDR1 SGHVS, CDR2 FNYEAQ. After removal of 5 bases from V and 1 base from J, the junction contained 9 bases not matched to a gene. The CDR3 spans 17 residues. Clones were read by immunoSEQ multiplex PCR, and TCRdb kept only the in-frame ones, dropping some. The table lists about 140,000 clones, 88% of them singletons. Material: peripheral blood. The receptor comes from a woman between 45 and 60 years old with acute or convalescent COVID-19. The rearrangement joins TRBV7-6 to TRBJ2-7; 12 nucleotides line up with TRBD2. The CDR3 bases are TGTGCCAGCAGCATTAAACCGACTAGCGGGGGATCCTACGAGCAGTACTTC. Translated: CASSIKPTSGGSYEQYF.